These 20 T cell receptor beta chains share one sample of origin, sequenced in a study of T-cell memory formation after mild COVID-19. TCRdb recomputed calls from the 5' RACE reads with MiXCR, one row per CDR3 protein. Here the sample spans fewer than 350,000 distinct CDR3 sequences, more than 15% being singletons. The material sequenced was PBMCs or a T cell subset sorted from them (not recorded which). The receptors here all came from a man between 18 and 35 years old who had mild COVID-19 (a few samples of this study predate the infection). Cell type and time point are not known.

The V and J genes are TRBV7-3 and TRBJ2-3; D gene ambiguous. The germline V gene encodes CDR1 SGHTA and CDR2 FQGTGA. Trimming left V 0 bases short and J 2 bases short, with 3 bases between. The CDR3 runs 13 residues. CDR3 loop: CASSLTATDTQYF. DNA of the CDR3: TGTGCCAGCAGCTTAACGGCCACAGATACGCAGTATTTT.

The J gene is TRBJ2-5, the V gene TRBV6-6; maybe TRBD2 (6 bases). Germline CDR1 reads MNHNY; CDR2 reads SVGAGI (reference sequence). The CDR3 is made up of 13 amino acids. The V and J ends lost 10 bases and 4 bases respectively, with 16 bases between them. CDR3 protein: CATKIGGLETQYF. CDR3 DNA: TGTGCCACCAAGATAGGAGGGTTAGAGACCCAGTACTTC.

This clonotype has a handful of counts. V is TRBV7-2 and J is TRBJ2-5; no definite D call. Germline-derived CDR1 and CDR2 are SGHTA and FQGNSA. The CDR3 is made up of 17 amino acids. Trimming pared 2 bases from V and 5 bases from J, leaving 21 bases between. The CDR3 coding sequence is TGTGCCAGCAGCTTATCGGTGTGGCTTCCCGAGGCGGAGACCCAGTACTTC. Protein sequence: CASSLSVWLPEAETQYF.

There are a few counts of this clonotype. The chain joins TRBV18 to TRBJ1-2, with D possibly matching TRBD1 (5 bases). Trimming took off 3 bases at V and 6 bases at J, with 11 bases between the two ends. CDR1 KGHSH and CDR2 LQKENI come from the germline V gene. The CDR3 extends over 13 amino acids. As DNA, the CDR3 is TGTGCCAGCTCACCCAGCAGGGAAGATGGCTACACCTTC. Protein product: CASSPSREDGYTF. The entire variable domain, with the rest obtained from reference TRBV18 and TRBJ1-2, is as follows: NAGVMQNPRHLVRRRGQEARLRCSPMKGHSHVYWYRQLPEEGLKFMVYLQKENIIDESGMPKERFSAEFPKEGPSILRIQQVVRGDSAAYFCASSPSREDGYTFGSGTRLTVV.

This clonotype is judged medium-sized. The rearrangement joins TRBV7-2 to TRBJ1-4, with D uncertain. The CDR3 is made up of 17 amino acids. The germline V gene encodes CDR1 SGHTA and CDR2 FQGNSA. Deletions cut 5 bases from V and 0 bases from J, with 16 bases between. CDR3 residues: CASSPGGGRATNEKLFF. CDR3 sequence (DNA): TGTGCCAGCAGCCCCGGCGGAGGGCGTGCAACTAATGAAAAACTGTTTTTT.

The V call is TRBV2, the J call TRBJ1-1; D is unclear. Germline CDR1 and CDR2: SNHLY and FYNNEI. The CDR3 runs 17 residues. V lost 10 bases and J 1 base, leaving 25 bases between the germline ends. CDR3 protein: CAKAQATTGGENTEAFF. CDR3 sequence (DNA): TGTGCCAAAGCCCAAGCCACCACCGGCGGGGAGAACACTGAAGCTTTCTTT.

The chain couples TRBV28 to TRBJ2-7; a possible D gene is TRBD1 (5 bases). The CDR3 length is 12 residues. V lost 4 bases and J 3 bases, leaving 7 bases between the germline ends. Per the germline V gene, CDR1 is MDHEN and CDR2 is SYDVKM. CDR3 nucleotides: TGTGCCAGCAGTTCACAGGACTACGAGCAGTACGTC. It is translated as CASSSQDYEQYV.

V gene TRBV20-1 combines with J gene TRBJ2-3, with 10 nucleotides matching TRBD2. With V trimmed by 5 bases and J by 3 bases, 5 bases remained unmatched. CDR1 DFQATT and CDR2 SNEGSKA come from the germline V gene (reference sequence). The CDR3 is 14 amino acids. The CDR3 sequence is CSAPELAGTDTQYF. The CDR3 nucleotides read TGCAGTGCTCCCGAACTAGCGGGGACAGATACGCAGTATTTT.

The V gene is TRBV12-3 or TRBV12-4, the J gene TRBJ2-1; tentatively, D is TRBD1 or TRBD2 (5 bases each). Trimming took off 6 bases at V and 3 bases at J, with 12 bases between the two ends. There are 14 residues in the CDR3. The CDR3 spells CASRGDGRYNEQFF. In nucleotides, the CDR3 is TGTGCCAGCAGGGGGGACGGACGCTACAATGAGCAGTTCTTC.

This clonotype was seen more than once but under ten times. The chain carries TRBV12-3 or TRBV12-4 and TRBJ2-2; D is possibly TRBD2 (6 bases). The CDR3 has 15 amino acids. Between the trimmed V and J ends, which lost 1 base and 4 bases, there was a span of 10 bases. As DNA, the CDR3 is TGTGCCAGCAGTTTAGGACTAGTGACCACCGGGGAGCTGTTTTTT. Its protein is CASSLGLVTTGELFF.

This clonotype has a handful of counts. As DNA, the CDR3 is TGTGCCAGCTCACCACGGGGAGGTGACTATGGCTACACCTTC. Translation: CASSPRGGDYGYTF. This rearrangement joins TRBV18 to TRBJ1-2; no reliable D call. V was cut by 1 base and J by 3 bases, with 9 bases left in between. The germline CDR1 and CDR2 sequences are KGHSH and LQKENI. The CDR3 is 14 residues long.

This clonotype was seen repeatedly, ten times or more. The rearrangement joins TRBV12-3 or TRBV12-4 to TRBJ1-2; a weak D match, TRBD1 (5 bases). The CDR3 consists of 13 residues. Trimming shortened V by 4 bases and J by 10 bases, and 16 bases separated the two germline ends. Written as DNA, the CDR3 is TGTGCCAGCAGTTGGGGGACGGGGATCGACTACACCTTC. It codes for CASSWGTGIDYTF.

This clonotype occurred a few times. The chain couples TRBV4-1 to TRBJ2-1; TRBD2 agrees at 9 bases. V trimming: 5 bases; J trimming: 2 bases; junction bases outside the gene matches: 7. Germline-derived CDR1 and CDR2 are MGHRA and YSYEKL. This CDR3 has 16 residues. The chain's CDR3 is CASSRGRGGTYNEQFF. Here the CDR3 DNA reads TGCGCCAGCAGCAGAGGGCGGGGGGGCACCTACAATGAGCAGTTCTTC.

This clonotype was seen many times. The chain combines TRBV4-1 with TRBJ1-2; 8 bases are a match to TRBD1. The V segment lost 4 bases and the J segment 4 bases; nucleotides outside the gene matches: 8. Per germline, CDR1 MGHRA and CDR2 YSYEKL. CDR3 length: 15 amino acids. CDR3 residues: CASSRVGQGAYGYTF. The CDR3 nucleotides are TGCGCCAGCAGCCGGGTGGGGCAGGGGGCCTATGGCTACACCTTC.

The rearrangement uses TRBV5-1 and TRBJ1-4; D is uncertain. CDR1 is SGHRS and CDR2 is YFSETQ in the germline V gene. V was cut by 0 bases and J by 8 bases, with 14 bases left in between. This CDR3 comprises 15 residues. DNA for the CDR3: TGCGCCAGCAGCTTGGCCGGATTGCGTGCGGAAAAACTGTTTTTT. Its protein product is CASSLAGLRAEKLFF.

The chain uses TRBV5-1 and TRBJ2-2; perhaps TRBD1 as D (6 bases). Germline V gene lookup returns CDR1 SGHRS and CDR2 YFSETQ. Trimming pared 5 bases from V and 4 bases from J, leaving 12 bases between. The CDR3 spans 14 residues. The CDR3 spells CASRKQGSTGELFF. Written as DNA, the CDR3 is TGCGCCAGCAGGAAACAGGGAAGCACCGGGGAGCTGTTTTTT.

There are a few counts of this clonotype. The chain couples TRBV6-5 to TRBJ2-3; D not resolved. CDR1 is MNHEY and CDR2 is SVGAGI in the germline V gene. CDR3 length: 12 residues. Trimming stripped 5 bases from V and 6 bases from J, with 9 bases between. CDR3 in amino acids: CASSTVWDTQYF. The CDR3 DNA is TGTGCCAGCAGTACGGTCTGGGATACGCAGTATTTT.

The chain is built from TRBV5-1 and TRBJ2-1; 7 bases match TRBD1. This CDR3 spans 18 amino acids. V was clipped by 1 base and J by 6 bases; unmatched bases: 16. Germline CDR1 reads SGHRS; CDR2 reads YFSETQ. CDR3: CASSLIGGVHSPGNEQFF. The CDR3 DNA reads TGCGCCAGCAGCTTGATAGGGGGCGTACACAGTCCCGGCAATGAGCAGTTCTTC.

This clonotype was seen repeatedly, ten times or more. The V and J genes are TRBV4-2 and TRBJ2-1; D call uncertain. The V gene lost 0 bases and the J gene lost 4 bases, with 19 bases spanning the gap. This CDR3 has 18 amino acids. Per germline, CDR1 LGHNA and CDR2 YNFKEQ. The CDR3 here is CASSQDPLFESHYNEQFF. The CDR3 DNA sequence: TGTGCCAGCAGCCAAGACCCCCTCTTCGAGTCCCATTACAATGAGCAGTTCTTC.

Only a few counts were recorded for this clonotype. The J gene is TRBJ2-5, the V gene TRBV20-1; TRBD2 might be the D (5 bases). CDR1 is DFQATT and CDR2 is SNEGSKA in the germline V gene (reference sequence). The ends were cut back, 6 bases at V and 4 bases at J, with 15 bases in the middle. This CDR3 is 13 amino acids long. The CDR3 here is CSAKRAPGETQYF. For the CDR3, the DNA is TGCAGTGCAAAGAGGGCACCCGGAGAGACCCAGTACTTC.